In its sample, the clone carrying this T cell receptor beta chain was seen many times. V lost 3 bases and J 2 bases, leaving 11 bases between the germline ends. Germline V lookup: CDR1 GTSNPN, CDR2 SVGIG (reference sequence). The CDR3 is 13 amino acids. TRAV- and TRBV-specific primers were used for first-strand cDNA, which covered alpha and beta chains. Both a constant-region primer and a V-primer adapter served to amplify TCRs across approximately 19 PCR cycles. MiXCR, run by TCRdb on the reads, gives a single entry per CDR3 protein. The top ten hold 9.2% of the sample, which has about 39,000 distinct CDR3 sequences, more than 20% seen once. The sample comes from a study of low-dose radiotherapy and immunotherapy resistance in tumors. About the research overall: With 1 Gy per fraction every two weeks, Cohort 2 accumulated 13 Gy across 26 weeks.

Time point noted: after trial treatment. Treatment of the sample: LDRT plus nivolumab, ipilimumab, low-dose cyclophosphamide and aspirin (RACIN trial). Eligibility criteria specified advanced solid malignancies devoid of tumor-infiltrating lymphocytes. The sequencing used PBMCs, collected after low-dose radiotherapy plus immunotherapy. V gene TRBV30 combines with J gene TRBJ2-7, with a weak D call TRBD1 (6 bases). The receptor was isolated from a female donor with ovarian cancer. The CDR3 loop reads CAWSPQGPYEQYF. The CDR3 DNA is TGTGCCTGGAGCCCACAGGGACCCTACGAGCAGTACTTC.